The rows below give T cell receptor beta chains drawn from one sample of a study of blood T cell repertoires in COVID-19. Assay: immunoSEQ multiplex PCR; the TCRdb copy retains only in-frame clones and omits some. Of approximately 75,000 clones in the sample, approximately 82% were seen once. Sequenced sample: peripheral blood. All receptors come from a woman in her forties or fifties with acute or convalescent COVID-19. The CDR3 runs from the conserved cysteine through the conserved F or W. A D gene is named only where the DNA matches it firmly. Only part of the rows carry a size: once, few, many, or a class if the clone is expanded.

>TRBD1|17|TRBV5-5|-|TRBJ1-5
CASSSSPGQGAGQPQHF
TGTGCCAGCAGCTCCTCCCCCGGACAGGGGGCAGGTCAGCCCCAGCATTTT
>-|15|TRBV24-1|-|TRBJ1-2
CATSSNPTGGYGYTF
TGTGCCACCAGTTCAAACCCGACAGGAGGCTATGGCTACACCTTC
>TRBD1|17|TRBV13|-|TRBJ2-7
CASSLGSGTGTTYEQYF
TGTGCCAGCAGCTTAGGATCCGGGACAGGAACTACCTACGAGCAGTACTTC
>TRBD2|17|TRBV28|-|TRBJ2-7
CASSLSPPLAGNTKEYF
TGTGCCAGCAGTTTATCCCCCCCGCTAGCGGGTAACACGAAGGAGTACTTC
>TRBD2|16|TRBV11-3|-|TRBJ2-2
CASSLEGTKNTGELFF
TGTGCCAGCAGCTTAGAAGGGACTAAAAACACCGGGGAGCTGTTTTTT
>TRBD2|13|TRBV6-1|-|TRBJ2-5
CASSERGGETQYF
TGTGCCAGCAGTGAACGGGGGGGAGAGACCCAGTACTTC
>-|15|TRBV5-4|-|TRBJ1-1
CASSSNREGNTEAFF
TGTGCCAGCAGCTCTAACAGGGAGGGGAACACTGAAGCTTTCTTT
>-|12|TRBV29-1|-|TRBJ1-2
CSVVQGGDGYTF
TGCAGCGTTGTCCAGGGAGGGGACGGCTACACCTTC
>-|10|TRBV2|once|TRBJ2-1
CASGGNEQFF
TGTGCCAGCGGGGGGAATGAGCAGTTCTTC
>-|14|TRBV9|-|TRBJ2-7
CASSPSGSLYEQYF
TGTGCCAGCAGCCCTTCCGGGAGCCTCTACGAGCAGTACTTC
>-|14|TRBV5-1|-|TRBJ2-5
CASSYGTYQETQYF
TGCGCCAGCAGCTACGGGACTTATCAAGAGACCCAGTACTTC
>TRBD1|12|TRBV12-3/TRBV12-4|-|TRBJ1-2
CASRGTGYGYTF
TGTGCCAGCAGGGGGACAGGGTATGGCTACACCTTC
>TRBD2|15|TRBV3-1/TRBV3-2|-|TRBJ2-1
CASSKAGEPYNEQFF
TGTGCCAGCAGCAAAGCGGGAGAACCCTACAATGAGCAGTTCTTC
>TRBD1|15|TRBV4-3|-|TRBJ1-2
CASSQDSGDRNGYTF
TGCGCCAGCAGCCAAGATTCCGGGGACAGGAATGGCTACACCTTC
>-|13|TRBV4-1|once|TRBJ2-4
CASSPQGWNIQYF
TGCGCCAGCAGCCCTCAGGGATGGAACATTCAGTACTTC
>TRBD1|13|TRBV18|-|TRBJ1-5
CASSPMTGEPQHF
TGTGCCAGCTCACCTATGACAGGGGAGCCCCAGCATTTT
>TRBD1|15|TRBV7-9|-|TRBJ2-2
CASTFQGAPTGELFF
TGTGCCAGCACGTTCCAGGGGGCGCCGACCGGGGAGCTGTTTTTT
>TRBD2|14|TRBV2|-|TRBJ2-2
CASSYLSGAGELFF
TGTGCCAGCAGTTACCTTAGCGGGGCCGGGGAGCTGTTTTTT
>-|15|TRBV5-1|-|TRBJ2-2
CASSLEGGDTGELFF
TGCGCCAGCAGCTTGGAAGGGGGGGACACCGGGGAGCTGTTTTTT
>TRBD1|16|TRBV28|-|TRBJ1-6
CASSNLGTGYNSPLHF
TGTGCCAGCAGCAATCTCGGGACAGGGTATAATTCACCCCTCCACTTT
>TRBD2|14|TRBV7-2|-|TRBJ2-3
CASSLGLAADTQYF
TGTGCCAGCAGCTTGGGACTAGCCGCAGATACGCAGTATTTT
>TRBD2|17|TRBV6-1|-|TRBJ2-3
CASSEQETSGFTDTQYF
TGTGCCAGCAGTGAACAAGAGACTAGCGGGTTCACAGATACGCAGTATTTT
>-|12|TRBV5-4|-|TRBJ1-2
CASSLRGYGYTF
TGTGCCAGCAGCTTGCGGGGGTATGGCTACACCTTC
>-|13|TRBV5-4|-|TRBJ1-1
CASRPRGGAEAFF
TGTGCCAGCAGGCCGAGGGGAGGGGCTGAAGCTTTCTTT
>TRBD1|12|TRBV25-1|-|TRBJ2-1
CASKGQVNEQFF
TGTGCCAGCAAGGGACAGGTTAATGAGCAGTTCTTC
>TRBD1|15|TRBV18|-|TRBJ2-1
CASSSQGASYNEQFF
TGTGCCAGCTCATCACAGGGGGCTTCCTACAATGAGCAGTTCTTC
>-|15|TRBV5-5|-|TRBJ1-1
CASSLFQGSRTEAFF
TGTGCCAGCAGCTTGTTTCAGGGATCAAGGACTGAAGCTTTCTTT
>-|16|TRBV10-3|few|TRBJ2-7
CAISDPRAKSSYEQYF
TGTGCCATCAGTGACCCGAGGGCAAAGAGCTCCTACGAGCAGTACTTC
>-|15|TRBV19|-|TRBJ1-5
CASMDKTYSNQPQHF
TGTGCCAGTATGGACAAAACCTATAGCAATCAGCCCCAGCATTTT
>TRBD1|13|TRBV29-1|once|TRBJ1-3
CSAEGQLGNTIYF
TGCAGCGCTGAGGGACAGCTTGGAAACACCATATATTTT
>TRBD2|16|TRBV27|-|TRBJ2-7
CASGKLSSGSGYEQYF
TGTGCCAGCGGGAAGCTTTCTAGCGGGAGTGGTTACGAGCAGTACTTC
>-|14|TRBV2|-|TRBJ2-3
CASRGRGKEDTQYF
TGTGCCAGCAGGGGGCGCGGGAAGGAGGATACGCAGTATTTT
>-|15|TRBV6-5|-|TRBJ1-4
CASSLNRATNEKLFF
TGTGCCAGCAGTTTAAACAGGGCAACTAATGAAAAACTGTTTTTT
>TRBD2|14|TRBV7-3|-|TRBJ2-1
CASSERGSYNEQFF
TGTGCCAGCAGCGAGCGGGGCTCCTACAATGAGCAGTTCTTC
>-|17|TRBV5-3|-|TRBJ1-1
CARSFLSPGAPNTEAFF
TGTGCCAGAAGCTTCCTATCCCCAGGGGCCCCCAACACTGAAGCTTTCTTT
>-|14|TRBV18|-|TRBJ1-1
CASSPAQGETEAFF
TGTGCCAGCTCACCAGCACAGGGAGAAACTGAAGCTTTCTTT
>-|15|TRBV5-1|-|TRBJ2-2
CASSLGQVYTGELFF
TGCGCCAGCAGCTTGGGGCAGGTTTACACCGGGGAGCTGTTTTTT